This T cell receptor (beta chain) was found in a study of blood T cell repertoires in COVID-19. About the research overall: The analysed material was cDNA or gDNA that came from T cells, B-cell-depleted T cells, or PBMCs.

The assay was immunoSEQ multiplex PCR, and TCRdb's table has in-frame clones only and misses some. The sample contains 200,000 or so clones, roughly four fifths of which appear only once. The germline V gene has CDR1 LGHNA and CDR2 YNFKEQ. The germline V and J ends were trimmed by 1 base and 2 bases, with 14 bases remaining between them. The length of the CDR3 is 16 residues. This TCR derives from a woman aged 55-70 years with acute or convalescent COVID-19. Material for sequencing was peripheral blood. The genes are TRBV4-2 and TRBJ1-2; weak D call: TRBD1 (6 bases). The CDR3 sequence: CASSQGFDRLNYGYTF. CDR3 in DNA: TGTGCCAGCAGCCAAGGGTTCGACAGGTTGAACTATGGCTACACCTTC.